A single TCR beta chain is shown here with its context. Random hexamers served to reverse transcribe roughly 0.45 to 1 ug RNA. immunoSEQ multiplex PCR amplified TCR beta CDR3 across 54 Vbeta, 13 Jbeta. Via MiXCR, TCRdb re-called the immunoSEQ multiplex PCR reads, giving one row per CDR3 protein. The sample records around 140,000 distinct CDR3 sequences, 80% to 85% being singletons. The V end was cut by 3 bases, the J end by 6 bases, with 12 bases between. Germline V CDR1 and CDR2: DFQATT, SNEGSKA (reference sequence). The CDR3 spans 12 residues. Control patients had untreated stable or active relapsing-remitting multiple sclerosis by revised McDonald criteria. The TEMRA cells underwent FACS enrichment, while the CD8+ and CD4+ T cells underwent negative isolation. This sample is part of a study of CD8 T cells in Susac syndrome.

The TCR comes from a human donor with multiple sclerosis. The material sequenced was CD8+ T cells from PBMCs. This chain uses TRBV20-1 with TRBJ2-7; D might be TRBD2 (6 bases). DNA of the CDR3: TGCAGTGCTAGTTATACTAGCTCCGAGCAGTACTTC. Amino acid sequence: CSASYTSSEQYF.